Listed below are T cell receptor beta chains from one sample, sequenced in a study of shared clonotypes between healthy human individuals. Method: immunoSEQ multiplex PCR; TCRdb's copy keeps in-frame clones and lacks some. The table lists about 1.5 million clones, approximately 98% of them singletons. Sequences were obtained from naive CD4+ T cells sorted from blood. These receptors all stem from a man aged 25 to 40 in good health. CDR3s include the opening cysteine and the closing phenylalanine or tryptophan. Fields, in order: CDR3 length, J gene, clone size, V gene, D gene, CDR3 protein, CDR3 DNA. A D gene is named only where the DNA matches it firmly. Size is stated for part of the rows, as once, few or many counts, or as a class when the clone is expanded.

13 TRBJ1-1 . TRBV7-9 . CASSLQGLGEAFF TGTGCCAGCAGCTTACAGGGACTTGGTGAAGCTTTCTTT
16 TRBJ1-3 . TRBV6-5 . CASSYQGALSGNTIYF TGTGCCAGCAGTTACCAGGGAGCTTTATCTGGAAACACCATATATTTT
17 TRBJ2-6 . TRBV19 TRBD2 CASNALAGLSGANVLTF TGTGCCAGTAACGCACTAGCGGGGCTCTCTGGGGCCAACGTCCTGACTTTC
14 TRBJ2-2 . TRBV15 . CATSTYRNTGELFF TGTGCCACCAGCACCTACAGGAACACCGGGGAGCTGTTTTTT
16 TRBJ1-5 . TRBV28 . CASSLPQQGTNQPQHF TGTGCCAGCAGTTTGCCCCAACAGGGAACCAATCAGCCCCAGCATTTT
15 TRBJ1-5 . TRBV28 . CASSSAPWVRQPQHF TGTGCCAGCAGTTCGGCCCCGTGGGTTCGACAGCCCCAGCATTTT
15 TRBJ1-1 . TRBV5-1 TRBD1 CASSLQGAQNTEAFF TGCGCCAGCAGCCTTCAGGGGGCGCAGAACACTGAAGCTTTCTTT
15 TRBJ2-1 . TRBV5-5 TRBD1 CASRYQQGAYNEQFF TGTGCCAGCCGTTACCAGCAGGGGGCCTACAATGAGCAGTTCTTC
14 TRBJ2-1 . TRBV27 TRBD1 CASRRTGGTVEQFF TGTGCCAGCAGGCGGACAGGGGGAACTGTTGAGCAGTTCTTC
14 TRBJ1-2 . TRBV18 . CASSPNRQTYGYTF TGTGCCAGCTCACCAAACAGGCAGACTTATGGCTACACCTTC
17 TRBJ1-2 . TRBV28 TRBD1 CASTSFRKQGARYGYTF TGTGCCAGCACTTCTTTCCGTAAACAGGGGGCCCGCTATGGCTACACCTTC
15 TRBJ2-2 . TRBV2 TRBD2 CASSLAGANTGELFF TGTGCCAGCAGTCTAGCGGGCGCGAACACCGGGGAGCTGTTTTTT
14 TRBJ1-3 . TRBV25-1 . CASSPRGPGNTIYF TGTGCCAGCAGTCCCCGGGGGCCCGGAAACACCATATATTTT
16 TRBJ1-2 . TRBV5-5 TRBD1 CASSGMKGQDNYGYTF TGTGCCAGCAGCGGGATGAAGGGACAGGATAACTATGGCTACACCTTC
15 TRBJ2-1 . TRBV7-8 . CASSLVPGTYNEQFF TGTGCCAGCAGCTTAGTCCCGGGAACCTACAATGAGCAGTTCTTC
13 TRBJ2-5 . TRBV7-2 . CASSLRPEETQYF TGTGCCAGCAGCTTACGGCCGGAAGAGACCCAGTACTTC
21 TRBJ2-3 . TRBV10-3 TRBD2 CAISVTSGSIFGETSTDTQYF TGTGCCATCAGTGTGACTAGCGGGAGCATATTTGGGGAGACTAGCACAGATACGCAGTATTTT
15 TRBJ2-7 once TRBV28 . CASRDPDRTLGEQYF TGTGCCAGCAGGGACCCCGACAGGACCCTGGGGGAGCAGTACTTC
13 TRBJ1-2 . TRBV6-6 TRBD1 CASSRQGFEGYTF TGTGCCAGCAGTCGACAGGGGTTCGAGGGCTACACCTTC
16 TRBJ1-1 . TRBV5-4 TRBD1 CASSSPVGGEGTEAFF TGTGCCAGCAGCTCTCCGGTAGGGGGCGAGGGCACTGAAGCTTTCTTT
13 TRBJ1-5 . TRBV9 . CASSADSNQPQHF TGTGCCAGCAGCGCCGACAGCAATCAGCCCCAGCATTTT
12 TRBJ2-5 . TRBV29-1 . CSVATGSETQYF TGCAGCGTCGCTACAGGGTCAGAGACCCAGTACTTC
18 TRBJ2-6 . TRBV28 TRBD2 CASSATSGLLSGANVLTF TGTGCCAGCAGTGCCACTAGCGGTCTTCTCTCTGGGGCCAACGTCCTGACTTTC
15 TRBJ2-7 . TRBV27 . CASSLTADSAYEQYF TGTGCCAGCAGTTTAACAGCGGATTCTGCCTACGAGCAGTACTTC
12 TRBJ2-7 . TRBV5-4 . CASSRILYEQYF TGTGCCAGCAGCAGGATACTCTACGAGCAGTACTTC
15 TRBJ2-7 . TRBV27 . CASSTYRDGGYEQYF TGTGCCAGCAGTACTTACAGGGATGGTGGATACGAGCAGTACTTC
18 TRBJ1-4 . TRBV5-1 TRBD1 CASSLDPGTVATNEKLFF TGCGCCAGCAGCTTGGACCCCGGGACAGTTGCAACTAATGAAAAACTGTTTTTT
14 TRBJ1-3 . TRBV19 . CASSIRGPGNTIYF TGTGCCAGTAGTATACGTGGTCCGGGAAACACCATATATTTT
13 TRBJ1-1 once TRBV5-4 TRBD1 CASSAGTGAGAFF TGTGCCAGCAGCGCCGGGACAGGGGCAGGAGCTTTCTTT
17 TRBJ1-2 . TRBV7-9 . CASSLVRQGYVRYGYTF TGTGCCAGCAGCTTAGTTCGGCAGGGGTATGTTCGCTATGGCTACACCTTC
15 TRBJ2-2 . TRBV7-9 TRBD2 CASSRLASYTGELFF TGTGCCAGCAGCCGACTAGCGAGCTACACCGGGGAGCTGTTTTTT
16 TRBJ1-5 . TRBV19 TRBD1 CASTPRDRGSNQPQHF TGTGCCAGTACCCCCCGAGACAGGGGTAGCAATCAGCCCCAGCATTTT
16 TRBJ1-2 once TRBV7-8 . CASSLAYRGPNYGYTF TGTGCCAGCAGCTTAGCGTATCGGGGCCCTAACTATGGCTACACCTTC
15 TRBJ2-1 . TRBV27 . CASSFLLGSYNEQFF TGTGCCAGCAGTTTCTTGCTTGGGTCCTACAATGAGCAGTTCTTC
14 TRBJ1-4 once TRBV9 . CASSVAGDGEKLFF TGTGCCAGCAGCGTAGCGGGGGATGGTGAAAAACTGTTTTTT